Presented here are 24 T cell receptor beta chains from one specimen sequenced in a study of blood T cell repertoires in COVID-19. The repertoire was sequenced with immunoSEQ multiplex PCR; TCRdb's copy has only in-frame clones and lacks some. This sample carries about 180,000 clones, 80% to 90% of them seen once, and the ten largest clones take more than 7.5%. Material: peripheral blood. Receptors were obtained from a man in his fifties with active or convalescent COVID-19.

V usage is TRBV5-4 and J usage is TRBJ2-1, with TRBD2 matching 10 bases. V dropped 4 bases and J dropped 8; count of bases not matched to a gene: 3. CDR1 is SGHNT, CDR2 YYREEE, per germline (reference sequence). The CDR3 loop spans 13 amino acids. The CDR3 reads CASSSGTSDEQFF. Here the CDR3 DNA reads TGTGCCAGCAGCAGCGGGACTAGCGATGAGCAGTTCTTC.

This clone was found once. The chain recombines TRBV2 with TRBJ1-1; D remains unclear. Per germline, CDR1 SNHLY and CDR2 FYNNEI. The CDR3 is made up of 13 amino acids. Trimming removed 6 bases at V and 1 base at J, with 9 bases between. The CDR3 protein is CASRNSGNTEAFF. For the CDR3, the DNA is TGTGCCAGCAGGAATTCAGGGAACACTGAAGCTTTCTTT.

This sequence joins TRBV11-2 and TRBJ2-1, with 9 bases lining up with TRBD2. The CDR3 is 18 residues long. Per germline, CDR1 SGHAT and CDR2 FQNNGV. V was clipped by 5 bases and J by 0 bases; unmatched bases: 11. The CDR3 coding sequence is TGTGCCAGCAGCCTAGGGTCTAGCGGGATCAGCTCCTACAATGAGCAGTTCTTC. It codes for CASSLGSSGISSYNEQFF.

J is TRBJ2-7 and V is TRBV24-1; weak D call: TRBD2 (5 bases). The germline V gene has CDR1 KGHDR and CDR2 SFDVKD. Trimming cost V 5 bases and J 6 bases, with 10 bases left between them. The CDR3 runs to 12 residues. The CDR3 here is CATSGLAREQYF. DNA of the CDR3: TGTGCCACCAGTGGTTTAGCGCGCGAGCAGTACTTC.

This clone has just one count. This sequence joins TRBV13 and TRBJ2-1; tentative D call: TRBD1 (5 bases). The CDR3 runs to 12 residues. The germline V gene encodes CDR1 PRHDT and CDR2 FYEKMQ (reference sequence). Trimming stripped 5 bases from V and 8 bases from J, with 10 bases between. Here the CDR3 DNA reads TGTGCCAGCAGCAGGGGCTGGCATGAGCAGTTCTTC. As protein: CASSRGWHEQFF.

The CDR3 DNA reads TGTGCCAGCAGCCAAAGTATGCCAGATGATCAGCCCCAGCATTTT. It translates to CASSQSMPDDQPQHF. The rearrangement uses TRBV14 and TRBJ1-5; D not certain. The V gene's germline CDR1 is SGHDN and CDR2 FVKESK. V lost 2 bases to trimming and J lost 5 bases, with 13 bases between them. The CDR3 loop spans 15 amino acids.

Worth noting for this clone: Other DNA sequences in the sample encode the same CDR3. The V and J genes are TRBV7-3 and TRBJ2-5; possible D gene TRBD1, 6 bases. Looked up from germline, CDR1 is SGHTA and CDR2 is FQGTGA. Trimming left V 5 bases short and J 5 bases short, with 15 bases between. The CDR3 consists of 14 residues. CDR3: CASSLGQGQETQYF. CDR3 DNA sequence: TGTGCCAGCAGCCTCGGCCAGGGGCAGGAGACCCAGTACTTC.

V usage is TRBV11-3 and J usage is TRBJ2-1; TRBD2 matches 15 bases. Unmatched junction bases numbered 10, after V lost 4 bases and J lost 3 bases. CDR3 length: 19 amino acids. Germline CDR1 reads SGHNT; CDR2 reads YENEEA. CDR3 sequence (DNA): TGTGCCAGCAGCTGCGAGGGGACTAGCGGGAGGAGGGACTACAATGAGCAGTTCTTC. Its translation: CASSCEGTSGRRDYNEQFF.

This chain uses TRBV3-1 (or the pseudogene TRBV3-2) with TRBJ2-7, with TRBD2 as a possible D gene (6 bases). Between the trimmed V and J ends, which lost 5 bases and 6 bases, there was a span of 8 bases. CDR3 length: 11 residues. Germline V gives CDR1 LGHDT, CDR2 YNNKEL (reference sequence). The DNA of the CDR3 is TGTGCCAGCAGCAGGAGGGGCGAGCAGTACTTC. It codes for CASSRRGEQYF.

The gene calls are TRBV6-6 and TRBJ2-2, with D tentatively TRBD1 (6 bases). CDR1 is MNHNY and CDR2 is SVGAGI in the germline V gene (reference sequence). CDR3 length: 17 residues. The V end was cut by 5 bases, the J end by 3 bases, with 19 bases between. CDR3 protein: CASSQTNRVGHTGELFF. The CDR3 nucleotides are TGTGCCAGCAGTCAAACGAACAGGGTGGGACACACCGGGGAGCTGTTTTTT.

The rearrangement links TRBV28 to TRBJ2-3, with 7 bases lining up with TRBD1. The junction had 7 bases not matched to a gene; V was cut back by 6 bases and J by 4 bases. The germline V gene has CDR1 MDHEN and CDR2 SYDVKM. The CDR3 spans 14 residues. CDR3 in amino acids: CASSSGQAPDTQYF. The CDR3 DNA reads as TGTGCCAGCAGCTCCGGACAGGCCCCAGATACGCAGTATTTT.

The chain couples TRBV5-1 to TRBJ1-5; 8 bases map to TRBD1. The J segment lost 0 bases and the V segment lost 5 bases, leaving 4 bases of the junction unmatched. There are 15 residues in the CDR3. Germline CDR1 and CDR2: SGHRS and YFSETQ. The DNA of the CDR3 is TGCGCCAGCAGACAGACAGGGGATAGCAATCAGCCCCAGCATTTT. Translating it yields CASRQTGDSNQPQHF.

The CDR3 coding sequence is TGTGCCAGCTCACCGGACAGTCCCGAGCAGTACTTC. It specifies CASSPDSPEQYF. The J gene is TRBJ2-7, the V gene TRBV18; D is perhaps TRBD1 (6 bases). CDR3 length equals 12 residues. The ends were cut back, 3 bases at V and 6 bases at J, with 9 bases in the middle. Germline CDR1 is KGHSH and CDR2 is LQKENI.

The V call is TRBV21-1, the J call TRBJ2-1; the tabulated D call, TRBD1, remains unverified against the DNA. TRBV21-1 has pseudogene status. The length of the CDR3 is 18 residues. The CDR3 sequence: CASSKVLPGQGKYNEQFF. Written as DNA, the CDR3 is TGTGCCAGCAGCAAAGTGCTACCGGGACAGGGAAAATACAATGAGCAGTTCTTC.

Comment on this clone: The sample has other DNA sequences that encode this CDR3 too. The chain employs TRBV3-1 (or the pseudogene TRBV3-2) and TRBJ1-6; D gene ambiguous. The V gene's germline CDR1 is LGHDT and CDR2 YNNKEL (reference sequence). The V and J ends lost 3 bases and 7 bases respectively, with 4 bases between them. CDR3 length equals 12 residues. CDR3: CASSHGNSPLHF. In DNA, the CDR3 is TGTGCCAGCAGCCACGGGAATTCACCCCTCCACTTT.

V is TRBV7-3 and J is TRBJ2-7; 7 bases line up with TRBD2. The CDR3 length is 15 residues. CDR1 and CDR2 (germline): SGHTA, FQGTGA. V shed 4 bases and J 3 bases; nucleotides not matched to a gene: 9. The CDR3 bases are TGTGCCAGCAGCTCTCAAGCGGGACTCGACTACGAGCAGTACTTC. It translates to CASSSQAGLDYEQYF. The complete variable domain, with remaining parts taken from reference TRBV7-3 and TRBJ2-7, reads GAGVSQTPSNKVTEKGKYVELRCDPISGHTALYWYRQSLGQGPEFLIYFQGTGAADDSGLPNDRFFAVRPEGSVSTLKIQRTERGDSAVYLCASSSQAGLDYEQYFGPGTRLTVT.

The chain couples TRBV28 to TRBJ2-4; 7 bases match TRBD2. The CDR3 has 14 residues. V was clipped by 5 bases and J by 8 bases; unmatched bases: 9. Per germline, CDR1 MDHEN and CDR2 SYDVKM. CDR3 in amino acids: CASSRIPSGDIQYF. CDR3 nucleotide sequence: TGTGCCAGCAGTCGCATACCAAGCGGGGACATTCAGTACTTC.

The chain links TRBV15 to TRBJ2-1; 8 positions match TRBD1. Germline CDR1 and CDR2: LNHNV and YYDKDF (reference sequence). This CDR3 region has 13 residues. The junction had 5 bases not matched to a gene; V was cut back by 8 bases and J by 5 bases. In DNA form, the CDR3 reads TGTGCCACCTTGGGACAGGAAAACAATGAGCAGTTCTTC. Translating gives CATLGQENNEQFF.

This chain links TRBV7-2 with TRBJ1-3, with D unclear. Germline-derived CDR1 and CDR2 are SGHTA and FQGNSA. The V end was cut by 2 bases, the J end by 4 bases, with 6 bases between. The CDR3 consists of 13 residues. CDR3 region: CASSLNLGNTIYF. The CDR3, as DNA: TGTGCCAGCAGCTTAAATCTAGGAAACACCATATATTTT.

The V and J genes are TRBV7-2 and TRBJ2-7, with 8 bases aligning to TRBD1. The germline V gene encodes CDR1 SGHTA and CDR2 FQGNSA. The CDR3 consists of 15 residues. V gave up 5 bases and J gave up 3 bases; unmatched junction bases: 9. CDR3 region: CASSPWAGGDYEQYF. The CDR3 DNA reads as TGTGCCAGCAGCCCCTGGGCAGGGGGCGACTACGAGCAGTACTTC.

J is TRBJ2-5 and V is TRBV28; 9 bases agree with TRBD2. The length of the CDR3 is 14 residues. Germline CDR1 MDHEN, CDR2 SYDVKM. V gave up 6 bases and J gave up 4 bases; unmatched junction bases: 6. The chain's CDR3 is CASSGRLAVETQYF. CDR3 DNA: TGTGCCAGCAGCGGTAGACTAGCGGTAGAGACCCAGTACTTC.

As DNA, the CDR3 is TGTGCCAGCAGCTTAACAGGGGGGTCCTACAATGAGCAGTTCTTC. It encodes CASSLTGGSYNEQFF. The chain has TRBV11-1 and TRBJ2-1; 8 bases are a match to TRBD1. Germline V CDR1 and CDR2: SGHAT, FQDESV (reference sequence). The V gene end was trimmed by 2 bases and the J gene end by 1 base; junction bases not matched to a gene: 1. CDR3 length: 15 residues.

The chain carries TRBV6-6 and TRBJ1-3; D perhaps matches TRBD1 (5 bases). The V gene's germline CDR1 is MNHNY and CDR2 SVGAGI (reference sequence). The CDR3 is 15 amino acids. V dropped 5 bases and J dropped 0 bases, with 11 bases sitting between them. CDR3: CASSPDTNSGNTIYF. The CDR3 region has the DNA TGTGCCAGCAGTCCGGACACGAACTCTGGAAACACCATATATTTT.

The chain uses TRBV5-1 and TRBJ1-6, with a tentative D call TRBD1 (5 bases). Germline CDR1 SGHRS, CDR2 YFSETQ. The germline V and J ends were trimmed by 0 bases and 6 bases, with 7 bases remaining between them. CDR3 length equals 14 residues. The CDR3 coding sequence is TGCGCCAGCAGCTTGGACAGGCTTAATTCACCCCTCCACTTT. Translating gives CASSLDRLNSPLHF.